Below, 18 T cell receptor beta chains from the same sample are listed, as sequenced in a study of CD8 T cells in Susac syndrome. The RNA, roughly 0.45 to 1 ug, was put through reverse transcription using random hexamers. TCRdb independently ran MiXCR on the immunoSEQ multiplex PCR reads; one entry per CDR3 protein. This table has some 94,000 distinct CDR3 sequences, about 93% appearing once. Source material: CD4+ T cells from PBMCs. Source of these receptors: a human donor with Susac syndrome.

The chain recombines TRBV29-1 with TRBJ2-7; D remains ambiguous. CDR3 length: 10 residues. Germline CDR1 SQVTM, CDR2 ANQGSEA. Trimming stripped 5 bases from V and 2 bases from J, with 4 bases between. The DNA for the CDR3 is TGCAGCGTTACCACCTACGAGCAGTACTTC. Translating gives CSVTTYEQYF.

The chain couples TRBV12-5 to TRBJ2-3; D is ambiguous. Germline V gene sequence: CDR1 LGHNT, CDR2 FRNRAP. Trimming shortened V by 8 bases and J by 3 bases, and 12 bases separated the two germline ends. The CDR3 is made up of 13 amino acids. The CDR3 is CASRRTDTDTQYF. The CDR3 nucleotides are TGTGCTAGTAGAAGGACCGATACAGATACGCAGTATTTT. Full variable domain (missing parts from reference TRBV12-5 and TRBJ2-3): DARVTQTPRHKVTEMGQEVTMRCQPILGHNTVFWYRQTMMQGLELLAYFRNRAPLDDSGMPKDRFSAEMPDATLATLKIQPSEPRDSAVYFCASRRTDTDTQYFGPGTRLTVL.

The chain combines TRBV20-1 with TRBJ1-6; 8 nucleotides align to TRBD1. Trimming removed 6 bases from V and 5 bases from J; junction bases left unmatched: 15. CDR3 length: 17 residues. Germline V lookup: CDR1 DFQATT, CDR2 SNEGSKA (reference sequence). The CDR3 reads CSALSPGTGGNNSPLHF. In DNA form, the CDR3 reads TGCAGTGCCCTTTCCCCCGGGACAGGAGGAAATAATTCACCCCTCCACTTT.

The rearrangement uses TRBV29-1 and TRBJ1-1, with a possible D match to TRBD1 (6 bases). The CDR3 spans 11 residues. V was trimmed by 4 bases and J by 10 bases, leaving 13 bases between them. Germline assignment: CDR1 SQVTM and CDR2 ANQGSEA. The CDR3: CSVGDNKGAFF. DNA of the CDR3: TGCAGCGTTGGGGACAACAAAGGAGCTTTCTTT.

This rearrangement joins TRBV5-1 to TRBJ2-7, with D unresolved. Trimming pared 2 bases from V and 6 bases from J, leaving 12 bases between. Germline V gene data show CDR1 as SGHRS and CDR2 as YFSETQ. This CDR3 region has 13 residues. CDR3: CASSFLTAGEQYF. The CDR3 DNA is TGCGCCAGCAGCTTTCTAACCGCCGGCGAGCAGTACTTC. Together with reference TRBV5-1 and TRBJ2-7, the CDR3 gives the full variable domain: KAGVTQTPRYLIKTRGQQVTLSCSPISGHRSVSWYQQTPGQGLQFLFEYFSETQRNKGNFPGRFSGRQFSNSRSEMNVSTLELGDSALYLCASSFLTAGEQYFGPGTRLTVT.

The genes are TRBV29-1 and TRBJ2-5; possible D gene TRBD2, 6 bases. CDR1 is SQVTM, CDR2 ANQGSEA, per germline. This CDR3 comprises 12 residues. The ends were cut back, 3 bases at V and 5 bases at J, with 10 bases in the middle. CDR3 nucleotide sequence: TGCAGCGTTGACCTGGGGAGGGAGACCCAGTACTTC. It codes for CSVDLGRETQYF.

J is TRBJ2-1 and V is TRBV14; D might be TRBD2 (6 bases). V was pared by 4 bases and J by 5 bases, with 9 bases between. The CDR3 runs to 13 residues. The V gene's germline CDR1 is SGHDN and CDR2 FVKESK. CDR3 nucleotide sequence: TGTGCCAGCAGCCCCGGGACTCACAATGAGCAGTTCTTC. Amino acids: CASSPGTHNEQFF.

J is TRBJ2-7 and V is TRBV5-1, with D maybe TRBD1 (6 bases). The CDR3 spans 15 residues. Trimming pared 5 bases from V and 3 bases from J, leaving 18 bases between. The germline V gene encodes CDR1 SGHRS and CDR2 YFSETQ. CDR3 residues: CASRVTGTLFYEQYF. The DNA for the CDR3 is TGCGCCAGCAGAGTTACAGGGACCCTCTTCTACGAGCAGTACTTC.

The chain employs TRBV12-3 or TRBV12-4 and TRBJ1-1, with a possible D match to TRBD1 (6 bases). Deletions cut 2 bases from V and 7 bases from J, with 14 bases between. This CDR3 has 14 residues. For the CDR3, the DNA is TGTGCCAGCAGTTTAAGGGGGGTAAAGGATGAAGCTTTCTTT. It codes for CASSLRGVKDEAFF.

This chain connects TRBV5-1 to TRBJ2-5; D gene unclear. V was shortened by 0 bases and J by 3 bases, with 6 bases between the two germline ends. CDR3 length: 13 amino acids. Germline V gene lookup returns CDR1 SGHRS and CDR2 YFSETQ. The CDR3 sequence is CASSLEAKETQYF. The DNA for the CDR3 is TGCGCCAGCAGCTTGGAAGCTAAAGAGACCCAGTACTTC.

The chain has TRBV7-3 and TRBJ2-7; 8 positions agree with TRBD1. V was pared by 3 bases and J by 3 bases, with 1 base of the junction left unmatched. This CDR3 is 13 amino acids long. Germline V gene data show CDR1 as SGHTA and CDR2 as FQGTGA. The CDR3 protein is CASSFDRGYEQYF. DNA of the CDR3: TGTGCCAGCAGCTTCGACAGGGGCTACGAGCAGTACTTC.

This chain connects TRBV13 to TRBJ2-2; D is uncertain. The CDR3 is made up of 13 amino acids. Germline CDR1 is PRHDT and CDR2 is FYEKMQ (reference sequence). V was pared by 1 base and J by 6 bases, with 6 bases between. CDR3 coding DNA: TGTGCCAGCAGCTTAGTGTTGGCCGGGGAGCTGTTTTTT. Translation gives CASSLVLAGELFF.

This rearrangement joins TRBV5-1 to TRBJ1-1; TRBD1 is a possible D gene (6 bases). V lost 3 bases and J lost 1, with 19 bases in between. The CDR3 has 17 residues. Germline V gives CDR1 SGHRS, CDR2 YFSETQ. CDR3 sequence (DNA): TGCGCCAGCAGCTCGATACCCTCCGCACAGGGGAACACTGAAGCTTTCTTT. Its protein product is CASSSIPSAQGNTEAFF.

The genes are TRBV20-1 and TRBJ1-1; 7 nucleotides line up with TRBD1. The V segment lost 5 bases and the J segment 7 bases; nucleotides outside the gene matches: 13. Germline-derived CDR1 and CDR2 are DFQATT and SNEGSKA (reference sequence). The CDR3 is 14 residues long. The CDR3 DNA sequence: TGCAGTGCTTTTAAGACAGGGAGGGACGGTGAAGCTTTCTTT. Translated: CSAFKTGRDGEAFF.

V is TRBV14 and J is TRBJ2-7; D is unresolved. CDR1 is SGHDN, CDR2 FVKESK, per germline. The CDR3 sequence is 12 residues long. The germline V and J ends were trimmed by 4 bases and 3 bases, with 7 bases remaining between them. The CDR3 nucleotides are TGTGCCAGCAGCCGCGAGCGCTACGAGCAGTACTTC. This codes for CASSRERYEQYF.

This clonotype was picked up one time. The CDR3 region has the DNA TGTGCCAGCAGCTTGATAGCGGGTCACGCAGATACGCAGTATTTT. Its translation: CASSLIAGHADTQYF. This rearrangement joins TRBV5-4 to TRBJ2-3, with TRBD2 matching over 7 bases. Germline V gene sequence: CDR1 SGHNT, CDR2 YYREEE (reference sequence). The CDR3 sequence is 15 residues long. Unmatched junction bases numbered 6, after V lost 1 base and J lost 4 bases.

This chain links TRBV2 with TRBJ2-2; 8 nucleotides line up with TRBD1. Germline V lookup: CDR1 SNHLY, CDR2 FYNNEI. This CDR3 has 13 residues. With 6 bases clipped from V and 10 bases from J, the junction kept 7 bases outside the gene matches. The CDR3 nucleotides are TGTGCCAGCAGAAAGGAGACAGGGGCGGAGCTGTTTTTT. Protein sequence: CASRKETGAELFF.

The chain carries TRBV28 and TRBJ2-5, with 7 bases matching TRBD2. V dropped 4 bases and J dropped 5; count of bases not matched to a gene: 7. Germline CDR1 is MDHEN and CDR2 is SYDVKM. The CDR3 has 14 residues. DNA for the CDR3: TGTGCCAGCAGTTCGACTAGCAGCGGTGAGACCCAGTACTTC. Its protein is CASSSTSSGETQYF.